This record looks at one T cell receptor beta chain sequence and its context. Its antigen remains unidentified. TCRdb re-called the 5' RACE reads and gives one entry per CDR3 protein, without DNA. The record lists a few hundred thousand distinct CDR3 sequences, of which the ten most abundant hold more than 1.4%. This sample was taken from a study of T cells expressing NK-cell markers. On the study more broadly: Cells sorted as CD3+CD56+NKG2C+, CD3+CD56+NKG2C- and CD3+CD56-NKG2C+ T cells supplied the TCR beta repertoires. Of eight sequenced donors, seven were HCMV-seropositive and one HCMV-seronegative. Study-level findings and limits: CD8+ T cells in six or seven donors included dominant NKG2C+ clonotypes at 1.0-7.0%.

Germline V gene sequence: CDR1 SQVTM, CDR2 ANQGSEA. The CDR3 length is 13 residues. The TCR originated in a woman between 50 and 59 years old in good health. This chain joins TRBV29-1 and TRBJ2-5; checking the TCRdb D call of TRBD1 is not possible without DNA. Input material: blood T cells: a sorted CD56 or NKG2C T cell subset, CD4+ or CD8+ T cells, or bulk PBMC T cells (not recorded which). The CDR3 region is CSVVGQIEETQYF.